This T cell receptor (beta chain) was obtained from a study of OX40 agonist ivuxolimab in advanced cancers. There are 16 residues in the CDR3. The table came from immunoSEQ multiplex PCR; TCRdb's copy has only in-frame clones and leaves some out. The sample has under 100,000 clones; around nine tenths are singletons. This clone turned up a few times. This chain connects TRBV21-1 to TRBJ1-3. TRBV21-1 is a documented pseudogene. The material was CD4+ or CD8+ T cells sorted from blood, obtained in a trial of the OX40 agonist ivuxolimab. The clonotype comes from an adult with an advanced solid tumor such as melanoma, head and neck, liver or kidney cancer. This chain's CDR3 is CASSIRRGSSGNTIYF. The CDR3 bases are TGTGCCAGCAGCATAAGGCGGGGCAGCTCTGGAAACACCATATATTTT.